This T cell receptor (beta chain) came from a study of cytomegalovirus exposure and HLA in healthy donors. Notes on the study in general: Among TCR sequences, most were rare, though some public TCRs appeared in many donors. Three chains linked to CMV were shown in vitro to be specific for CMV antigens.

About this clone: Its antigen is unknown.

Clones were read by immunoSEQ multiplex PCR, and TCRdb kept only the in-frame ones, dropping some. The data show 250,000 to 400,000 clones, nearly 90% seen once. The sample was PBMCs. The source is a man aged 25 to 45 in good health and CMV-seronegative.

The CDR3 reads CASSLSTVPSGAFF. Here the CDR3 DNA reads TGCGCCAGCAGCTTGTCGACAGTTCCTTCGGGAGCTTTCTTT. This rearrangement joins TRBV5-1 to TRBJ1-1, with D perhaps TRBD1 (5 bases). Trimming took 1 base from V and 10 from J, leaving 17 bases between them. CDR1 and CDR2 from the germline V gene are SGHRS and YFSETQ. CDR3 length: 14 residues. The whole variable domain, remainder taken from reference TRBV5-1 and TRBJ1-1, is KAGVTQTPRYLIKTRGQQVTLSCSPISGHRSVSWYQQTPGQGLQFLFEYFSETQRNKGNFPGRFSGRQFSNSRSEMNVSTLELGDSALYLCASSLSTVPSGAFFGQGTRLTVV.